Shown below are 27 T cell receptor beta chains from a single sample sequenced in a study of T cells expressing NK-cell markers. TCRdb reanalyzed the 5' RACE reads and collapses them to one entry per CDR3 protein, without DNA. The data include about 160,000 distinct CDR3 sequences; the top ten clones carry 15% to 20%. The sample consisted of blood T cells: a sorted CD56 or NKG2C T cell subset, CD4+ or CD8+ T cells, or bulk PBMC T cells (not recorded which). The receptors originated from a woman between 18 and 70 years old in good health.

The V gene is TRBV29-1, the J gene TRBJ1-5; TCRdb indicates TRBD1, and absent DNA this call remains unverified. Per the germline V gene, CDR1 is SQVTM and CDR2 is ANQGSEA. CDR3 size: 14 residues. The CDR3: CSVDTRRGDQPQHF.

The chain's CDR3 is CASTVYRNTEAFF. V is TRBV7-9 and J is TRBJ1-1. CDR1 is SEHNR, CDR2 FQNEAQ, per germline (reference sequence). This CDR3 has 13 amino acids.

V is TRBV3-1 and J is TRBJ2-4; TCRdb selects TRBD2, and the lack of DNA leaves this call unchecked. The CDR3 contains 16 residues. Germline CDR1 and CDR2: LGHDT and YNNKEL (reference sequence). Here the CDR3 reads CASSLGTLLAKNIQYF.

The chain carries TRBV20-1 and TRBJ2-1; absent DNA, TCRdb's TRBD2 call cannot be checked. This CDR3 region has 15 residues. Germline V gene lookup returns CDR1 DFQATT and CDR2 SNEGSKA (reference sequence). The CDR3 reads CSARLAGGNNNEQFF.

The CDR3 loop is CASSSLTGGGDTQYF. The chain links TRBV5-1 to TRBJ2-3; the D gene TCRdb calls, TRBD1, cannot be checked with no DNA. This CDR3 spans 15 amino acids. CDR1 SGHRS and CDR2 YFSETQ come from the germline V gene.

V is TRBV7-9 and J is TRBJ2-3; TCRdb gives TRBD2 as the D gene, but with no DNA this cannot be confirmed. Germline loops: CDR1 SEHNR, CDR2 FQNEAQ (reference sequence). The CDR3 runs to 17 residues. The CDR3 loop is CASSSKGTSGAGDTQYF.

The chain is built from TRBV9 and TRBJ2-1. This CDR3 spans 16 amino acids. The germline V gene encodes CDR1 SGDLS and CDR2 YYNGEE. CDR3: CASSVASSLGNDEQFF.

V usage is TRBV6-1 and J usage is TRBJ2-1; TCRdb picks TRBD2, but there is no DNA to check that call. The V gene's germline CDR1 is MNHNS and CDR2 SASEGT. The CDR3 is 17 residues long. The CDR3 sequence: CASSERLAGDPMVEQFF.

The chain is built from TRBV12-3 or TRBV12-4 and TRBJ2-7; TCRdb outputs TRBD1, but without DNA this stays unchecked. This CDR3 region has 14 residues. Here the CDR3 reads CASRITGGDREQYF.

The chain employs TRBV20-1 and TRBJ2-5; TCRdb names TRBD1, which stays unverified in the absence of DNA. Per the germline V gene, CDR1 is DFQATT and CDR2 is SNEGSKA (reference sequence). This CDR3 contains 16 residues. CDR3 loop: CSARDHPGQGRETQYF.

The genes are TRBV15 and TRBJ2-3; TCRdb's assignment of TRBD2 cannot be checked, as there is no DNA. CDR3 length equals 13 residues. Germline assignment: CDR1 LNHNV and CDR2 YYDKDF (reference sequence). CDR3 loop: CATASGSSDTQYF.

The chain recombines TRBV3-1 with TRBJ1-2; the TCRdb call, TRBD1, lacks DNA for checking. The germline CDR1 and CDR2 sequences are LGHDT and YNNKEL (reference sequence). The CDR3 length is 13 residues. CDR3 sequence: CASSHPRDPKCTF.

The genes are TRBV5-1 and TRBJ2-3. The CDR3 totals 13 residues. In germline, CDR1 is SGHRS, CDR2 YFSETQ. This CDR3 reads CASSSESGYTQYF.

This chain links TRBV29-1 with TRBJ1-5; the D gene TCRdb calls, TRBD1, cannot be checked with no DNA. Per the germline V gene, CDR1 is SQVTM and CDR2 is ANQGSEA. This CDR3 spans 14 amino acids. The chain's CDR3 is CSVGPGHFNQPQHF.

The chain is built from TRBV10-3 and TRBJ2-1; lacking DNA, the TRBD2 call made by TCRdb goes unchecked. CDR3 length: 15 residues. CDR1 is ENHRY, CDR2 SYGVKD, per germline. The CDR3 here is CAIAPSGIGSSEQFF.

The chain recombines TRBV12-3 or TRBV12-4 with TRBJ2-7; TCRdb returns TRBD1, unconfirmable since there is no DNA. The CDR3 has 12 amino acids. CDR3 region: CASSGTAYEQYF.

The V and J genes are TRBV5-1 and TRBJ2-5; checking the TCRdb D call of TRBD1 is not possible without DNA. The CDR3 has 15 amino acids. Germline V CDR1 and CDR2: SGHRS, YFSETQ. The CDR3 is CASSLAPGPEETQYF.

V usage is TRBV20-1 and J usage is TRBJ2-7; TCRdb proposes TRBD2, but this gene call is untestable without DNA. CDR1 and CDR2 (germline): DFQATT, SNEGSKA (reference sequence). The CDR3 runs 14 residues. The CDR3: CSARTSGWPYEQYF.

J is TRBJ2-6 and V is TRBV5-5. This CDR3 contains 16 residues. In germline, CDR1 is SGHKS, CDR2 YYEKEE (reference sequence). Here the CDR3 reads CASSLSGTSGANVLTF. Full variable domain (rest looked up from reference TRBV5-5 and TRBJ2-6): DAGVTQSPTHLIKTRGQQVTLRCSPISGHKSVSWYQQVLGQGPQFIFQYYEKEERGRGNFPDRFSARQFPNYSSELNVNALLLGDSALYLCASSLSGTSGANVLTFGAGSRLTVL.

This chain uses TRBV20-1 with TRBJ2-1; TCRdb's assignment of TRBD2 cannot be checked, as there is no DNA. CDR3 length: 11 residues. Germline values: CDR1 DFQATT, CDR2 SNEGSKA (reference sequence). CDR3 in amino acids: CSVGTMGEQFF.

The V gene is TRBV6-1, the J gene TRBJ2-1; checking the TCRdb D call of TRBD2 is not possible without DNA. Germline V gene data show CDR1 as MNHNS and CDR2 as SASEGT. The CDR3 sequence is 18 residues long. The CDR3 is CASSVGPASTMRSNEQFF.

The V gene is TRBV9, the J gene TRBJ2-2; TCRdb proposes TRBD1, but this gene call is untestable without DNA. Germline loops: CDR1 SGDLS, CDR2 YYNGEE. The CDR3 has 17 amino acids. The CDR3 reads CASSVEGHRYNTGELFF.

The chain joins TRBV10-3 to TRBJ2-7. The germline V gene has CDR1 ENHRY and CDR2 SYGVKD. The CDR3 loop spans 11 amino acids. CDR3 sequence: CAIRSGYEQYF.

This sequence joins TRBV7-2 and TRBJ1-3. This CDR3 has 15 amino acids. CDR1 is SGHTA and CDR2 is FQGNSA in the germline V gene. The CDR3 is CASSLVAGTGNTIYF.

The rearrangement uses TRBV4-1 and TRBJ2-6. Germline V lookup: CDR1 MGHRA, CDR2 YSYEKL. The CDR3 has 16 residues. CDR3 amino acids: CASSHGWFAGANVLTF.

This CDR3 is CASSYWSSYNSPLHF. This rearrangement joins TRBV6-5 to TRBJ1-6. The germline gives CDR1 MNHEY, CDR2 SVGAGI. The CDR3 runs 15 residues.

The gene calls are TRBV20-1 and TRBJ2-7; absent DNA, TCRdb's TRBD2 call cannot be checked. This CDR3 contains 16 residues. Germline V gene sequence: CDR1 DFQATT, CDR2 SNEGSKA (reference sequence). The CDR3 spells CSAKTLAGGASYEQYF.